Below are 7 T cell receptor beta chains sequenced from a single sample in a study of cytomegalovirus exposure and HLA in healthy donors. The PCR had 60 Vbeta and 13 Jbeta primers. Libraries were prepared by immunoSEQ multiplex PCR; TCRdb keeps only in-frame clonotypes and omits some of them. Of around 150,000 clones in the sample, 68% were seen once. The sequenced material came from PBMCs. The receptor set was obtained from a woman younger than 35 in good health and CMV-seropositive.

V gene TRBV9 combines with J gene TRBJ1-2; no firm D call. This CDR3 region has 15 residues. Looked up from germline, CDR1 is SGDLS and CDR2 is YYNGEE. V was pared by 2 bases and J by 3 bases, with 14 bases between. The DNA of the CDR3 is TGTGCCAGCAGCGTTGACGGCGGAGTTTACTATGGCTACACCTTC. Translating it yields CASSVDGGVYYGYTF.

This chain uses TRBV4-2 with TRBJ1-1; unclear D gene. This CDR3 is 15 amino acids long. V was cut by 0 bases and J by 7 bases, with 15 bases left in between. Germline V gene lookup returns CDR1 LGHNA and CDR2 YNFKEQ. The chain's CDR3 is CASSQEAEQGREAFF. The CDR3 DNA sequence: TGTGCCAGCAGCCAAGAGGCGGAGCAAGGCCGTGAAGCTTTCTTT.

The genes are TRBV29-1 and TRBJ2-2; no clear D gene. V lost 6 bases, J lost 3 bases, and 8 bases lay in between. This CDR3 has 12 residues. Germline CDR1 SQVTM, CDR2 ANQGSEA. DNA for the CDR3: TGCAGCGTCAACAGAGACACCGGGGAGCTGTTTTTT. Encoded protein: CSVNRDTGELFF.

The chain uses TRBV11-2 and TRBJ2-7; TRBD2 agrees at 12 bases. V lost 4 bases, J lost 6 bases, and 7 bases stayed unmatched. The CDR3 is 15 amino acids. Germline V gives CDR1 SGHAT, CDR2 FQNNGV. The CDR3 sequence is CASSSTGTSGREQYF. The CDR3 coding sequence is TGTGCCAGCAGCTCAACAGGGACTAGCGGGCGCGAGCAGTACTTC.

The rearrangement links TRBV5-4 to TRBJ2-4; D not resolved. CDR3 length: 14 amino acids. V lost 5 bases and J 0 bases, leaving 9 bases between the germline ends. The germline gives CDR1 SGHNT, CDR2 YYREEE (reference sequence). CDR3 residues: CASSYGIAKNIQYF. DNA of the CDR3: TGTGCCAGCAGTTACGGTATAGCCAAAAACATTCAGTACTTC.

The table lists this clone with a count of one. The junction departs from the called germline gene at one end, perhaps through a read error. CDR3 nucleotides: TGTGCTAGCAGCTTAGCCTCTAGCGGAGGGTACAATGAGCAGTTCTTC. Protein sequence: CASSLASSGGYNEQFF. The chain is built from TRBV7-7 and TRBJ2-1, with 7 bases aligning to TRBD2. Germline CDR1 reads SSHAT; CDR2 reads FNYEAQ (reference sequence). This CDR3 is built from 16 residues.

This clone was counted a single time. This sequence joins TRBV19 and TRBJ2-7, with 8 bases lining up with TRBD1. CDR1 LNHDA and CDR2 SQIVND come from the germline V gene (reference sequence). The length of the CDR3 is 17 residues. The trim removed 0 bases at V and 2 bases at J, leaving 9 bases unmatched. The CDR3 DNA reads TGTGCCAGTAGTATAGATGGTCGGACAGGGAGCCCCTACGAGCAGTACTTC. It yields the protein CASSIDGRTGSPYEQYF.